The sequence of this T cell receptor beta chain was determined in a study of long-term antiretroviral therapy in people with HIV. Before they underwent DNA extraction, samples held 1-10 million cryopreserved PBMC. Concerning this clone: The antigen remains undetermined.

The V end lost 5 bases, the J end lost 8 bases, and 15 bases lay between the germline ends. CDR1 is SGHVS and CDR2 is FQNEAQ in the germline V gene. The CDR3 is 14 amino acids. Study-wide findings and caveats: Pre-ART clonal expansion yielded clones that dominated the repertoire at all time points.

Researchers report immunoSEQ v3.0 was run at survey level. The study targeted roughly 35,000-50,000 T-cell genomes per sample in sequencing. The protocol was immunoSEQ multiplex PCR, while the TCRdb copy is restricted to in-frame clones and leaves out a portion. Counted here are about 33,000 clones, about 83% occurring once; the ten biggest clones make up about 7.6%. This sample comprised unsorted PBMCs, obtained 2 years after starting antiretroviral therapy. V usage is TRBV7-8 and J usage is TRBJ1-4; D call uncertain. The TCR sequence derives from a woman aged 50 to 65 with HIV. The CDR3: CASSGASTLEKLFF. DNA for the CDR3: TGTGCCAGCAGCGGCGCCAGCACTTTGGAAAAACTGTTTTTT. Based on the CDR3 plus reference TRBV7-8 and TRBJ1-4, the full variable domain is GAGVSQSPRYKVAKRGQDVALRCDPISGHVSLFWYQQALGQGPEFLTYFQNEAQLDKSGLPSDRFFAERPEGSVSTLKIQRTQQEDSAVYLCASSGASTLEKLFFGSGTQLSVL.